Listed here are 29 T cell receptor beta chains from one sample, sequenced in a study of blood T cell repertoires in COVID-19. Produced via immunoSEQ multiplex PCR; TCRdb's table is partial and in-frame only. The repertoire holds about 94,000 clones, under 90% seen once, with around 19% in the top ten. The sequencing sample was made of peripheral blood. The receptors shown here come from a human donor in a cohort sampled during active COVID-19.

This rearrangement joins TRBV28 to TRBJ2-3; 12 positions match TRBD2. This CDR3 contains 16 residues. Germline lookup yields CDR1 MDHEN and CDR2 SYDVKM. The J segment lost 5 bases and the V segment lost 6 bases, leaving 9 bases of the junction unmatched. The CDR3: CASSRLAGGVIDTQYF. In DNA, the CDR3 is TGTGCCAGCAGCCGCCTAGCGGGAGGGGTGATAGATACGCAGTATTTT.

The chain couples TRBV24-1 to TRBJ2-3; possible D gene TRBD2, 5 bases. V was clipped by 0 bases and J by 8 bases, with 11 bases between them. In germline, CDR1 is KGHDR, CDR2 SFDVKD. CDR3 length: 14 amino acids. The CDR3 bases are TGTGCCACCAGTGATTTGCACGCGGGTGGTACGCAGTATTTT. This translates into CATSDLHAGGTQYF.

The chain employs TRBV18 and TRBJ2-7, with D possibly TRBD1 on 5 matching bases. The germline V gene encodes CDR1 KGHSH and CDR2 LQKENI. Trimming took 3 bases from V and 2 from J, leaving 8 bases between them. There are 13 residues in the CDR3. CDR3 in DNA: TGTGCCAGCTCACCCAGGGCAGCCTACGAGCAGTACTTC. Translation gives CASSPRAAYEQYF.

This chain links TRBV5-4 with TRBJ2-7, with a possible D match to TRBD1 (6 bases). Between the trimmed V and J ends, which lost 4 bases and 3 bases, there was a span of 20 bases. Looked up from germline, CDR1 is SGHNT and CDR2 is YYREEE (reference sequence). There are 16 residues in the CDR3. CDR3 amino acids: CASSPPGTGRFYEQYF. The CDR3 bases are TGTGCCAGCAGCCCCCCTGGAACAGGGCGTTTCTACGAGCAGTACTTC.

The V and J genes are TRBV6-5 and TRBJ1-1, with D hard to call. V was shortened by 2 bases and J by 1 base, with 8 bases between the two germline ends. Germline lookup yields CDR1 MNHEY and CDR2 SVGAGI. The CDR3 loop spans 14 amino acids. This CDR3 is CASSYRSGNTEAFF. CDR3 coding DNA: TGTGCCAGCAGTTACAGGTCAGGGAACACTGAAGCTTTCTTT.

The DNA of the CDR3 is TGTGCCAGCAGCTTAGACCGAGGGCACGAGCAGTACTTC. This sequence encodes CASSLDRGHEQYF. The chain couples TRBV11-3 to TRBJ2-7, with D possibly TRBD2 on 5 matching bases. Per germline, CDR1 SGHNT and CDR2 YENEEA. CDR3 length: 13 residues. With 0 bases removed from V and 5 bases from J, the gap between germline ends came to 8 bases.

V usage is TRBV7-2 and J usage is TRBJ2-7; TRBD2 aligns across 13 bases. The trim removed 5 bases at V and 5 bases at J, leaving 3 bases unmatched. Per germline, CDR1 SGHTA and CDR2 FQGNSA. There are 14 residues in the CDR3. Here the CDR3 reads CASSRLAGGDEQYF. CDR3 bases: TGTGCCAGCAGCAGACTAGCGGGAGGCGACGAGCAGTACTTC.

CDR3 in DNA: TGTGCCAGCAGTCTAACAGGGGGCGCTGACACTGAAGCTTTCTTT. Residues: CASSLTGGADTEAFF. The gene calls are TRBV4-2 and TRBJ1-1; 9 bases match TRBD1. The germline CDR1 and CDR2 sequences are LGHNA and YNFKEQ. CDR3 length: 15 residues. V trimming: 6 bases; J trimming: 3 bases; junction bases outside the gene matches: 8.

This clone was counted only a few times. This sequence joins TRBV7-2 and TRBJ1-5; maybe TRBD1 (5 bases). Trimming took off 5 bases at V and 5 bases at J, with 7 bases between the two ends. This CDR3 has 12 amino acids. Germline values: CDR1 SGHTA, CDR2 FQGNSA. CDR3 protein: CASSPRDQPQHF. CDR3 bases: TGTGCCAGCAGCCCCAGGGATCAGCCCCAGCATTTT. Looking up the rest from reference TRBV7-2 and TRBJ1-5 gives the full variable domain: GAGVSQSPSNKVTEKGKDVELRCDPISGHTALYWYRQSLGQGLEFLIYFQGNSAPDKSGLPSDRFSAERTGGSVSTLTIQRTQQEDSAVYLCASSPRDQPQHFGDGTRLSIL.

There are a few counts of this clone. The chain couples TRBV30 to TRBJ2-7; D perhaps matches TRBD1 (6 bases). The V gene's germline CDR1 is GTSNPN and CDR2 SVGIG (reference sequence). Trimming left V 3 bases short and J 3 bases short, with 12 bases between. CDR3 length: 13 residues. CDR3 nucleotides: TGTGCCTGGAGGCTGGGGGCTAACTACGAGCAGTACTTC. This translates into CAWRLGANYEQYF. The complete variable domain, with remaining parts taken from reference TRBV30 and TRBJ2-7, reads SQTIHQWPATLVQPVGSPLSLECTVEGTSNPNLYWYRQAAGRGLQLLFYSVGIGQISSEVPQNLSASRPQDRQFILSSKKLLLSDSGFYLCAWRLGANYEQYFGPGTRLTVT.

This chain connects TRBV30 to TRBJ1-4; TRBD1 matches at 7 bases. Germline assignment: CDR1 GTSNPN and CDR2 SVGIG (reference sequence). The CDR3 has 14 amino acids. Trimming took 2 bases from V and 6 from J; bases not matched to a gene: 6. The CDR3 loop is CAWSLGQRYEKLFF. The CDR3 bases are TGTGCCTGGAGTTTGGGACAGCGTTATGAAAAACTGTTTTTT.

V usage is TRBV11-1 and J usage is TRBJ1-4, with no clear D. Germline loops: CDR1 SGHAT, CDR2 FQDESV (reference sequence). This CDR3 is built from 15 residues. Trimming shortened V by 4 bases and J by 8 bases, and 17 bases separated the two germline ends. The CDR3 DNA follows: TGTGCCAGCAGCTCGTTGAGAGGGAGAAGGGAAAAACTGTTTTTT. Amino acids: CASSSLRGRREKLFF.

The chain carries TRBV7-9 and TRBJ1-1; 7 nucleotides line up with TRBD1. Germline V gene data show CDR1 as SEHNR and CDR2 as FQNEAQ (reference sequence). This CDR3 is built from 17 residues. With V trimmed by 6 bases and J by 1 base, 14 bases remained unmatched. The DNA for the CDR3 is TGTGCCAGCAGGACTCCCTCTCAGGGGGGAACGAACACTGAAGCTTTCTTT. Residues: CASRTPSQGGTNTEAFF. The complete variable domain, with remaining parts taken from reference TRBV7-9 and TRBJ1-1, reads DTGVSQNPRHKITKRGQNVTFRCDPISEHNRLYWYRQTLGQGPEFLTYFQNEAQLEKSRLLSDRFSAERPKGSFSTLEIQRTEQGDSAMYLCASRTPSQGGTNTEAFFGQGTRLTVV.

The chain uses TRBV24-1 and TRBJ2-5; 7 positions match TRBD1. Germline CDR1 is KGHDR and CDR2 is SFDVKD. This CDR3 spans 18 amino acids. Germline trimming cut 6 bases from V and 7 bases from J; bases unmatched to any gene: 22. CDR3 protein: CATSRHRDRAQGIWTQYF. The DNA for the CDR3 is TGTGCCACCAGTCGTCACCGGGACAGAGCTCAAGGGATTTGGACCCAGTACTTC.

V is TRBV9 and J is TRBJ1-3; D uncertain. The V end lost 1 base, the J end lost 8 bases, and 10 bases lay between the germline ends. The CDR3 is 13 amino acids. Germline V lookup: CDR1 SGDLS, CDR2 YYNGEE. The CDR3 DNA reads as TGTGCCAGCAGCGTACTAGAGATCGACACCATATATTTT. Translation: CASSVLEIDTIYF.

The V and J genes are TRBV3-1 (or the pseudogene TRBV3-2) and TRBJ2-1; no definite D call. Looked up from germline, CDR1 is LGHDT and CDR2 is YNNKEL (reference sequence). The CDR3 contains 15 residues. Trimming removed 0 bases at V and 9 bases at J, with 15 bases between. CDR3: CASSQDPHGLGEQFF. Written as DNA, the CDR3 is TGTGCCAGCAGCCAAGATCCACACGGGTTGGGTGAGCAGTTCTTC.

This clone was counted a single time. The rearrangement joins TRBV3-1 (or the pseudogene TRBV3-2) to TRBJ2-7, with 9 bases matching TRBD2. Germline loops: CDR1 LGHDT, CDR2 YNNKEL (reference sequence). The ends lost 1 base at V and 3 bases at J; junction bases unmatched: 4. The length of the CDR3 is 15 residues. The CDR3 DNA sequence: TGTGCCAGCAGCCAAGGTCCGACTAGCGGCTACGAGCAGTACTTC. It is translated as CASSQGPTSGYEQYF.

In this sample, this clone turned up once. The chain employs TRBV7-2 and TRBJ1-1; D gene ambiguous. The V end was cut by 8 bases, the J end by 0 bases, with 10 bases between. This CDR3 is 13 amino acids long. Looked up from germline, CDR1 is SGHTA and CDR2 is FQGNSA. CDR3 sequence reads: CASPPTLNTEAFF. CDR3 nucleotide sequence: TGTGCCAGCCCCCCCACATTGAACACTGAAGCTTTCTTT.

This chain uses TRBV28 with TRBJ2-7, with 11 bases matching TRBD1. From germline, CDR1 is MDHEN and CDR2 SYDVKM. V shed 5 bases, J shed 9 bases, and the junction held 9 bases outside the gene matches. CDR3 length: 14 residues. The CDR3 spells CASSLGQGAGTQYF. CDR3 coding DNA: TGTGCCAGCAGTCTAGGACAGGGGGCCGGTACGCAGTACTTC.

In its sample, this clone was seen a few times. The CDR3 DNA is TGTGCCAGCAGCCGAGCGGCGGGGGGCCACGAGCAGTACTTC. It yields the protein CASSRAAGGHEQYF. The rearrangement links TRBV7-9 to TRBJ2-7; 8 nucleotides line up with TRBD2. The CDR3 sequence is 14 residues long. CDR1 is SEHNR and CDR2 is FQNEAQ in the germline V gene (reference sequence). Trimming removed 5 bases from V and 5 bases from J; junction bases left unmatched: 8.

The rearrangement links TRBV20-1 to TRBJ1-2; no firm D call. The CDR3 length is 11 residues. V shed 1 base and J shed 11 bases, with 11 bases lying between them. Looked up from germline, CDR1 is DFQATT and CDR2 is SNEGSKA (reference sequence). Written as DNA, the CDR3 is TGCAGTGCTAGAGCCGGAGCCTTATACACCTTC. This codes for CSARAGALYTF.

The chain links TRBV5-1 to TRBJ2-5; perhaps TRBD2 as D (5 bases). CDR3 length: 15 amino acids. Trimming took 4 bases from V and 0 from J, leaving 13 bases between them. CDR1 is SGHRS, CDR2 YFSETQ, per germline. Written as DNA, the CDR3 is TGCGCCAGCAGCCCGGCTCCGGGGTACCAAGAGACCCAGTACTTC. Translated: CASSPAPGYQETQYF.

V and J are TRBV18 and TRBJ2-7; D is unresolved. Germline CDR1 is KGHSH and CDR2 is LQKENI. V was cut by 3 bases and J by 3 bases, with 15 bases left in between. The CDR3 length is 15 residues. CDR3 DNA: TGTGCCAGCTCACCTGGGCCTCGTCCCCTCTACGAGCAGTACTTC. Translation gives CASSPGPRPLYEQYF. The full variable domain, in which reference TRBV18 and TRBJ2-7 provide the parts outside the CDR3, is NAGVMQNPRHLVRRRGQEARLRCSPMKGHSHVYWYRQLPEEGLKFMVYLQKENIIDESGMPKERFSAEFPKEGPSILRIQQVVRGDSAAYFCASSPGPRPLYEQYFGPGTRLTVT.

The genes are TRBV25-1 and TRBJ1-1; weak D call: TRBD1 (6 bases). In germline, CDR1 is MGHDK, CDR2 SYGVNS. V was shortened by 4 bases and J by 3 bases, with 15 bases between the two germline ends. This CDR3 contains 15 residues. CDR3 sequence reads: CASSVFRGGDTEAFF. The CDR3 nucleotides read TGTGCCAGCAGTGTCTTCAGGGGAGGGGACACTGAAGCTTTCTTT.

This clone was recorded once. The chain recombines TRBV3-1 (or the pseudogene TRBV3-2) with TRBJ2-6; possible D gene TRBD2, 5 bases. The CDR3 length is 17 residues. Germline CDR1 LGHDT, CDR2 YNNKEL (reference sequence). V lost 4 bases and J lost 1, with 14 bases in between. CDR3 sequence (DNA): TGTGCCAGCAGCCCCCGACGGGAACTATCTGGGGCCAACGTCCTGACTTTC. Encoded protein: CASSPRRELSGANVLTF.

The chain has TRBV28 and TRBJ2-7; possibly TRBD2 for D (6 bases). The CDR3 has 12 residues. Trimming pared 3 bases from V and 5 bases from J, leaving 8 bases between. Per germline, CDR1 MDHEN and CDR2 SYDVKM. In DNA form, the CDR3 reads TGTGCCAGCAGTTTCGGGAGAAACGAGCAGTACTTC. Translating gives CASSFGRNEQYF. Full variable domain (outside the CDR3, taken from reference TRBV28 and TRBJ2-7): DVKVTQSSRYLVKRTGEKVFLECVQDMDHENMFWYRQDPGLGLRLIYFSYDVKMKEKGDIPEGYSVSREKKERFSLILESASTNQTSMYLCASSFGRNEQYFGPGTRLTVT.

This clone has a single count. The CDR3 spells CASSPSYGTPKGYEQYF. Written as DNA, the CDR3 is TGTGCCAGCAGCCCGTCATACGGGACTCCTAAAGGTTACGAGCAGTACTTC. The chain is built from TRBV5-4 and TRBJ2-7; TRBD2 might be the D (6 bases). The CDR3 is made up of 17 amino acids. Trimming removed 4 bases at V and 4 bases at J, with 24 bases between. Germline assignment: CDR1 SGHNT and CDR2 YYREEE (reference sequence).

V and J are TRBV6-1 and TRBJ2-3; D gene uncertain. V lost 2 bases and J 6 bases, leaving 9 bases between the germline ends. Germline V gene data show CDR1 as MNHNS and CDR2 as SASEGT. The CDR3 contains 13 residues. CDR3 in amino acids: CASSEQVHDTQYF. The CDR3 DNA reads TGTGCCAGCAGTGAACAGGTCCACGATACGCAGTATTTT.

The table lists this clone with a few counts. The rearrangement uses TRBV10-1 and TRBJ2-7, with D possibly being TRBD2 (5 bases). Germline CDR1 reads WNHNN; CDR2 reads SYGVQD (reference sequence). This CDR3 contains 19 residues. Trimming removed 0 bases at V and 1 base at J, with 22 bases between. Here the CDR3 DNA reads TGCGCCAGCAGTGAGTCGAGTTCCTCCAGCGGACGGTTATCCTACGAGCAGTACTTC. This encodes CASSESSSSSGRLSYEQYF.